The present TCR beta chain was sequenced within a study of Ad26.COV2.S vaccination and SARS-CoV-2 variants (dated by TCRdb to the early 2020s). For the study in its entirety: Donors in the vaccine arm were drawn from COV1001, a phase I-IIa trial of Ad26.COV2.S in healthy adults that was multicentre, randomized, double-blind and placebo-controlled. Dosing of Ad26.COV2.S was intramuscular, at either 5x10^10 or 1x10^11 viral particles, delivered as one shot or as two shots spaced 56 days apart. Sequencing of the TCRbeta repertoire served to evaluate the specificity and breadth of SARS-CoV-2-reactive T cell receptors following Ad26.COV2.S vaccination. The TCR-sequenced set comprised around 30 samples: around 20 Ad26.COV2.S vaccine recipients, 5 placebo recipients and 8 SARS-CoV-2 convalescent individuals. Trial participants were randomized into five groups of five: low-dose or high-dose Ad26.COV2.S given once or twice, or placebo on both occasions. Throughout the experiments and outcome assessment, investigators stayed blinded to trial group allocation.

TCRbeta CDR3 regions were sequenced with the immunoSEQ Assay. After extraction, genomic DNA underwent amplification by bias-controlled multiplex PCR, followed by high-throughput sequencing. As for the authors' bioinformatics: To quantify the absolute abundance of each unique TCRbeta CDR3 region, sequences were collapsed and filtered. T cell fraction was estimated by normalization of TCRbeta template counts to usable DNA, with usable DNA being measured through amplification of reference genes present in all nucleated cells. Repertoire TCRs were annotated as SARS-CoV-2-specific by exact matching of V gene, CDR3 amino acid sequence and J gene to a known reactive TCR set. MIRA supplied the reference SARS-CoV-2 TCR set, which was filtered for enrichment in COVID-19-positive ImmuneCODE repertoires so that public or cross-reactive TCRs were removed. Using the MIRA antigens, annotated TCRs were further analysed by specific ORF or by position within an ORF. Breadth was defined as the number of annotated unique rearrangements divided by the total number of unique productive rearrangements, and depth was defined as the summed frequency of the annotated unique rearrangements. Group comparisons of TCR breadth used two-sided Wilcoxon rank-sum tests. TCRdb holds this immuneACCESS table with in-frame rearrangements only. Some clones are missing; in checked studies, unresolved V genes explain under half, and the rest has no known cause. V, J and clone size reflect that table, while D and trimming were determined from the DNA. Across this sample there are hundreds of thousands of clones, with 80% to 90% seen only once. The ten largest clonotypes hold about 2.4% of the sample.

Of note for this clone: Its antigen has not been determined. No quality values exist for individual bases; no much larger clone is one base distant.

The treatment or condition label on this specimen signifies: 19 received Ad26.COV2.S at low or high dose, single or two shots; 5 received placebo; per-sample allocation not given. Repertoires of vaccine and placebo recipients were sequenced from samples collected on day 63 after the first injection. Between 29 July and 7 August 2020, Cohort 1b enrolled about two dozen adults aged 18-55 years at one site in Boston, USA. Ad26.COV2.S consisted of a replication-incompetent adenovirus type 26 vector by which a prefusion-stabilized SARS-CoV-2 spike protein from the original Wuhan strain was expressed. V gives up 4 bases and J gives up 11 bases, and the segment between their germline ends measures 17 bases. The CDR3 runs 13 amino acids, cysteine and phenylalanine included. Kept here is only the CDR3 DNA, which spans 39 bases and is read in frame from base 1. The germline V gene (reference sequence) sets CDR1 to LNHNV and CDR2 to YYDKDF.

What the work shows at the level of the full study, not this receptor alone: The authors noted that total T cell responses may have been underestimated by the TCR breadth and depth analyses. Higher spike-specific TCR breadth was observed in Ad26.COV2.S recipients than in placebo recipients (P = 0.0014). After vaccination, spike-specific CD8+ and CD4+ T cell responses were reported to show substantial breadth. Vaccine and placebo recipients had similar non-spike TCR breadth, a finding consistent with the vaccine containing only spike. Comparing responses between vaccine doses or regimens was not something the study was powered to do.

The material sequenced was peripheral blood, taken in a trial of Ad26.COV2.S vaccine versus placebo. This chain is built from TRBV15 and TRBJ1-1; the D gene identity is not certain. This receptor was identified in a person between 18 and 60 years old who received the Ad26.COV2.S COVID-19 vaccine or a placebo. The nucleotide sequence reads TGTGCCACCAGCACTTACACGGAAACGGGCGCTTTCTTT. This translates into CATSTYTETGAFF.